This T cell receptor (beta chain) was found in a study of response to subunit inactivated influenza vaccine (dated by TCRdb to 2016 to 2018). About the study as a whole: The study used deep quantitative T cell receptor repertoire profiling to track responses to a trivalent subunit inactivated influenza vaccine. Summary of the overall study and its limitations: It was suggested by the authors that each seasonal influenza vaccination may recruit only a limited number of new T cells.

Sequences MDHEN (CDR1) and SYDVKM (CDR2) are obtained from the germline V gene. The junction shows trimming of 7 bases on V and 6 bases on J, plus 9 bases between the germline ends. Spanning cysteine to phenylalanine, the CDR3 consists of 11 amino acids. Only the CDR3 portion is preserved as DNA: 33 bases, with reading frame beginning at the first base. Receptor libraries were prepared by RT-PCR. Instrument on record: Illumina HiSeq 2500. Using fastp trimming at Q25 and MiXCR clonotype assembly, TCRdb reanalyzed the public sequencing data and kept in-frame beta chains. Here each entry gathers all rows of one CDR3 protein and keeps the most common genes and DNA. The sample has a few hundred thousand distinct CDR3 sequences on record, about 10% of them singletons. 9.5% to 11% of the sample comes from the top ten. This clonotype was detected only a few times. The target of this receptor is not known. Qualities for individual bases were not recorded, and no much larger clone is one base off.

A further study also used this sample, focusing on T cells expressing NK-cell markers. As the second study states: TCR beta cDNA libraries were prepared using 5'RACE template switching, which introduced a universal primer site and unique molecular identifiers. Eight or nine donors provided sorted CD3+CD56+NKG2C+, CD3+CD56+NKG2C- and CD3+CD56-NKG2C+ T-cell subsets, whose TCR beta-chain repertoires were profiled. Among the eight sequenced donors, only one was HCMV-seronegative, while the other seven were HCMV-seropositive. In several experiments an anti-gammadeltaTCR antibody was added to restrict sorting to alphabetaTCR-expressing T cells. In roughly 6 donors, the dominant CD3+CD56+NKG2C+ clonotypes ranked among the top 10 CD8+ clonotypes, making up roughly 1.0-7.0% of CD8+ T cells. Those dominant clonotypes were again the most abundant among CD3+CD56-NKG2C+ cells in several donors, at roughly 25-60.1%. Whether the expanded NKG2C-expressing T cell clones were specific for HCMV antigens was left unclear. The eight sequenced donors were randomly selected healthy volunteers, three men and five women. To determine HCMV serostatus, a commercial ELISA kit was used to detect HCMV-specific IgG in serum. Ficoll density gradient centrifugation was used to isolate peripheral blood mononuclear cells from blood. Bulk peripheral blood T-cell repertoires were additionally sequenced from unsorted PBMC for six donors. cDNA synthesis was primed from the TCR beta constant segment, followed by two successive PCR amplification steps. Sequencing of the libraries produced 2 x 150 bp reads on Illumina HiSeq 2000/2500, MiSeq or NextSeq. MIGEC was used to demultiplex reads and group the reads by UMI, and MiTCR was used to assemble and quantify clonotypes. Only TCR cDNA sequences supported by at least two reads were kept to exclude erroneous sequences. The tcR package was used for downstream repertoire analysis, and clonotypes were matched across fractions by CDR3 nucleotide sequence plus V segment. VDJmatch was used to annotate antigen specificity against VDJdb, with one amino acid substitution in CDR3 allowed.

The sequence was obtained from a man between 50 and 59 years old who received an inactivated influenza vaccine. Donor details come from another sample of the same person, matched by shared clones. This receptor chain uses TRBV28 and TRBJ1-1; a confident D gene designation cannot be given. Sequenced here: PBMCs from blood, sampled on the day of vaccination. The DNA sequence is as follows: TGTGCCAGCAAAAAGCTGGCTGAAGCTTTCTTT. Its translation reads: CASKKLAEAFF.